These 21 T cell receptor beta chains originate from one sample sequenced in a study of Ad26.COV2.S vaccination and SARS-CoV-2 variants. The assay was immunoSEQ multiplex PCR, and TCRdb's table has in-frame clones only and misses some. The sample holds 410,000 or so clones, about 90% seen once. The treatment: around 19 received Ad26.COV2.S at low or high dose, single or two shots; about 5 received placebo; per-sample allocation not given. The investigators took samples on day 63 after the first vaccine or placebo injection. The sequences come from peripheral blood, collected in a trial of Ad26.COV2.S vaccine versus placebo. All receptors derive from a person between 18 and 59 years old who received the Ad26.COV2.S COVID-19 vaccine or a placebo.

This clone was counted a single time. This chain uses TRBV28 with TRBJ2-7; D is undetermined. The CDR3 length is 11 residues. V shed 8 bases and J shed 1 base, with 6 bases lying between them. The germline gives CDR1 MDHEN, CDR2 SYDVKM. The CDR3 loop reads CASGESYEQYF. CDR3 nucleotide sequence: TGTGCCAGCGGAGAATCCTACGAGCAGTACTTC.

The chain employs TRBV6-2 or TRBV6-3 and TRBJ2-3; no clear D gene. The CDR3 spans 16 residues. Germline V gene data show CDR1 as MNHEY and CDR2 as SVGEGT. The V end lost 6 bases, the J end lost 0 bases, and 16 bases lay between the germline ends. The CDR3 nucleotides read TGTGCCAGCAGCCTCGGCCTTACTTCTAGCACAGATACGCAGTATTTT. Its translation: CASSLGLTSSTDTQYF.

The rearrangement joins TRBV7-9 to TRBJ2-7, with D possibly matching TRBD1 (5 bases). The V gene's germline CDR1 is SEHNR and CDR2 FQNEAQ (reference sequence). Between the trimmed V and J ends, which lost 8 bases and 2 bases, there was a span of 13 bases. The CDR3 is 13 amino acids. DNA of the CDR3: TGTGCCAGCGTACCGGACACCACCTACGAGCAGTACTTC. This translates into CASVPDTTYEQYF.

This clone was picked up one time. The CDR3 region is CASSQDIAFLGTGNEKLFF. CDR3 DNA: TGCGCCAGCAGCCAAGATATAGCATTCCTGGGGACAGGGAATGAAAAACTGTTTTTT. This chain links TRBV4-3 with TRBJ1-4, with 9 bases fitting TRBD1. CDR3 length: 19 residues. The germline V gene has CDR1 LGHNA and CDR2 YSLEER. Germline trimming cut 0 bases from V and 5 bases from J; bases unmatched to any gene: 13.

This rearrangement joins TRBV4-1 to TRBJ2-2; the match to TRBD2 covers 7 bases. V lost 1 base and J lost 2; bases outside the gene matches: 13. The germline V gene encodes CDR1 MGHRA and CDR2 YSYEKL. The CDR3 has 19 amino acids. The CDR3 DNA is TGCGCCAGCAGCCAAGCTAGGGCCGGAGAGCGGGGTAACACCGGGGAGCTGTTTTTT. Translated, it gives CASSQARAGERGNTGELFF.

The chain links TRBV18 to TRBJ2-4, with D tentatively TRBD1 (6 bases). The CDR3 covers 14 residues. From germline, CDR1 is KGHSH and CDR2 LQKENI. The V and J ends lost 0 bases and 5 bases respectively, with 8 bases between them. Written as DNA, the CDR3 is TGTGCCAGCTCACCACCGCCAGGGGAAAACATTCAGTACTTC. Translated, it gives CASSPPPGENIQYF.

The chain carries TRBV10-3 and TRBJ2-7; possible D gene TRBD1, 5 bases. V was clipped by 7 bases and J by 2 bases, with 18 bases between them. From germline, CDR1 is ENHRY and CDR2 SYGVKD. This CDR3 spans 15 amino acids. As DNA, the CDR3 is TGTGCCATCAAATTCGACAGCGCACCTACCTACGAGCAGTACTTC. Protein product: CAIKFDSAPTYEQYF.

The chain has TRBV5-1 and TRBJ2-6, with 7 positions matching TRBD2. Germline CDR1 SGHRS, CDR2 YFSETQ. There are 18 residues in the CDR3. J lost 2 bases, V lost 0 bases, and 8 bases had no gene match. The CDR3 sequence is CASSLARIGGTGANVLTF. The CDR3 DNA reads TGCGCCAGCAGCTTGGCCCGGATCGGGGGGACTGGGGCCAACGTCCTGACTTTC.

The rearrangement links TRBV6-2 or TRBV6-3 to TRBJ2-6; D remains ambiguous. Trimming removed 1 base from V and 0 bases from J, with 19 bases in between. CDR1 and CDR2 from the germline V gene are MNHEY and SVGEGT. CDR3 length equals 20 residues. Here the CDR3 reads CASSYWSVRQENSGANVLTF. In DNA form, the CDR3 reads TGTGCCAGCAGTTACTGGAGTGTTAGGCAGGAAAACTCTGGGGCCAACGTCCTGACTTTC.

The CDR3 sequence is CASSLQAGEKRKYF. The CDR3 DNA is TGTGCCAGCAGCTTACAAGCGGGGGAAAAAAGGAAGTATTTT. The chain recombines TRBV7-2 with TRBJ2-3; TRBD2 matches 8 bases. The CDR3 is 14 residues long. CDR1 SGHTA and CDR2 FQGNSA come from the germline V gene. With V trimmed by 2 bases and J by 13 bases, 11 bases remained unmatched. Looking up the rest from reference TRBV7-2 and TRBJ2-3 gives the full variable domain: GAGVSQSPSNKVTEKGKDVELRCDPISGHTALYWYRQSLGQGLEFLIYFQGNSAPDKSGLPSDRFSAERTGGSVSTLTIQRTQQEDSAVYLCASSLQAGEKRKYFGPGTRLTVL.

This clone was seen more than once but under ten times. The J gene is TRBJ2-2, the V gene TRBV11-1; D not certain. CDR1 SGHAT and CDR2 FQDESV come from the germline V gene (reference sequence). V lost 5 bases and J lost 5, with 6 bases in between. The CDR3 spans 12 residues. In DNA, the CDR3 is TGTGCCAGCAGCACCTCGACCGGGGAGCTGTTTTTT. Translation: CASSTSTGELFF.

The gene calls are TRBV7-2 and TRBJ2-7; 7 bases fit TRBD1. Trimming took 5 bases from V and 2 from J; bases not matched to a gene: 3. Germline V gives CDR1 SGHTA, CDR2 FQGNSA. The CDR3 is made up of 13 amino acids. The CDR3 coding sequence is TGTGCCAGCAGCCAGACAGGGACCTACGAGCAGTACTTC. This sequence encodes CASSQTGTYEQYF.

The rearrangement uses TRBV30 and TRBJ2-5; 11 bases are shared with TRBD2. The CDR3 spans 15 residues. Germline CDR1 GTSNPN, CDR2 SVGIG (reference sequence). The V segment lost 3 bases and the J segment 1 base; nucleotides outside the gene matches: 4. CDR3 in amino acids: CAWRDGLAGQETQYF. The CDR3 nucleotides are TGTGCCTGGAGAGACGGACTAGCGGGCCAAGAGACCCAGTACTTC.

CDR3 bases: TGTGCCAGCAGCTCGAAACCCAAGCTCCGGGACCTTCAAGAGACCCAGTACTTC. It is translated as CASSSKPKLRDLQETQYF. The V gene is TRBV7-6, the J gene TRBJ2-5, with D tentatively TRBD1 or TRBD2 (5 bases each). Germline CDR1 is SGHVS and CDR2 is FNYEAQ. V lost 4 bases and J lost 2, with 23 bases in between. This CDR3 has 18 amino acids.

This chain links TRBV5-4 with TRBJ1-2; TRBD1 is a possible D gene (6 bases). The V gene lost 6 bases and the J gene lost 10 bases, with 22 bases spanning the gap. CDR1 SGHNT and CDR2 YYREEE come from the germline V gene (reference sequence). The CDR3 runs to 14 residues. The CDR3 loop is CASTKSGRGTLYTF. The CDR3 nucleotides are TGTGCCAGCACCAAATCCGGCAGGGGAACCCTCTACACCTTC.

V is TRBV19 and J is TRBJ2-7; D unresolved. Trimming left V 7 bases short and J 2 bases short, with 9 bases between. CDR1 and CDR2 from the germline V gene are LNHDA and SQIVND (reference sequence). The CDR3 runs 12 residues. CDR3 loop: CASTSGAYEQYF. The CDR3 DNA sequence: TGTGCCAGTACCTCTGGGGCCTACGAGCAGTACTTC. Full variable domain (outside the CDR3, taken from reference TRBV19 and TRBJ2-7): DGGITQSPKYLFRKEGQNVTLSCEQNLNHDAMYWYRQDPGQGLRLIYYSQIVNDFQKGDIAEGYSVSREKKESFPLTVTSAQKNPTAFYLCASTSGAYEQYFGPGTRLTVT.

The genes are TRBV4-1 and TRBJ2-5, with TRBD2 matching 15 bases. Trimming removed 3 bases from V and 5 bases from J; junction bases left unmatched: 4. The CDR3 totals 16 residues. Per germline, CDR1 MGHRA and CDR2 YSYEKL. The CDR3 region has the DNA TGCGCCAGCAGCCAGGCCGGGACTAGCGGGGGGGAGACCCAGTACTTC. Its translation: CASSQAGTSGGETQYF.

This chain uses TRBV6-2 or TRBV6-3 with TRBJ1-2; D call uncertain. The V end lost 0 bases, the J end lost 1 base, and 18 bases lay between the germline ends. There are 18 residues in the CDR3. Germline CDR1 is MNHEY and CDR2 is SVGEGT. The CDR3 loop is CASSYSLDPFPDNYGYTF. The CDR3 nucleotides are TGTGCCAGCAGTTACTCTTTGGACCCCTTCCCGGATAACTATGGCTACACCTTC.

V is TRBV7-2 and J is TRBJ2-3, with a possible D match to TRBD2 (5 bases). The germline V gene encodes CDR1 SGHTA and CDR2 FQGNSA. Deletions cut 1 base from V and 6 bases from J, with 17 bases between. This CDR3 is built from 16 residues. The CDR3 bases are TGTGCCAGCAGCTTAGGGCACGGGGTCACCCAGGATACGCAGTATTTT. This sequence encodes CASSLGHGVTQDTQYF.

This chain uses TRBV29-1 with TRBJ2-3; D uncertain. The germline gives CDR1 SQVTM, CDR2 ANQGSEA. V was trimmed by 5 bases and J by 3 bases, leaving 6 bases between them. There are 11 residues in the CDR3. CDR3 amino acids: CSVSPTDTQYF. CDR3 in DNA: TGCAGCGTTTCGCCTACAGATACGCAGTATTTT.

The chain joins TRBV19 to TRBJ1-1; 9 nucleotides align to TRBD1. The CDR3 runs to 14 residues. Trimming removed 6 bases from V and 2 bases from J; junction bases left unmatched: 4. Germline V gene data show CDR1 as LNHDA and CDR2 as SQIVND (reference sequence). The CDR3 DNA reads TGTGCCAGTAGGCTGACAGGGGGTAACACTGAAGCTTTCTTT. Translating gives CASRLTGGNTEAFF.